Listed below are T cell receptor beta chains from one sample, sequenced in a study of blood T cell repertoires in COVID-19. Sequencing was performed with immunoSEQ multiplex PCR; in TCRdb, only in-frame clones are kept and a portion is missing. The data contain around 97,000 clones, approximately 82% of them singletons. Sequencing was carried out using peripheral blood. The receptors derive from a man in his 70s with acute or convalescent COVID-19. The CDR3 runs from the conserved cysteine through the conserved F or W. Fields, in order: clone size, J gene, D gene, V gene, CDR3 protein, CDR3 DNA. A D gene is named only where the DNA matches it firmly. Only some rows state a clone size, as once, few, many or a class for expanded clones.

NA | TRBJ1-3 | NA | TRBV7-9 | CASSRRGASGNTIYF | TGTGCCAGCAGCCGGCGGGGCGCATCTGGAAACACCATATATTTT
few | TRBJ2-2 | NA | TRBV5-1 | CASSYEGLNTGELFF | TGCGCCAGCAGCTACGAGGGCCTGAACACCGGGGAGCTGTTTTTT
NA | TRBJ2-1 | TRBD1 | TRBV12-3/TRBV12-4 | CAIHRDRVF | TGTGCCATTCACCGGGACAGGGTCTTC
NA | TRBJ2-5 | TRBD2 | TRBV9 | CASSATSGYQETQYF | TGTGCCAGCAGCGCGACTAGCGGATACCAAGAGACCCAGTACTTC
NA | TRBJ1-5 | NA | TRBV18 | CASSPTTGSNQPQHF | TGTGCCAGCTCACCTACGACGGGTAGCAATCAGCCCCAGCATTTT
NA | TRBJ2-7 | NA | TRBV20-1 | CSAFRQIAYF | TGCAGTGCTTTCCGACAGATTGCGTACTTC
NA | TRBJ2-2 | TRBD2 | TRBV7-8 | CASKSGIEDTGELFF | TGTGCCAGCAAGAGCGGGATCGAGGACACCGGGGAGCTGTTTTTT
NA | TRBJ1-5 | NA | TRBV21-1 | CASSPRRQGAEPQHF | TGTGCCAGCAGCCCCCGACGACAGGGTGCGGAGCCCCAGCATTTT
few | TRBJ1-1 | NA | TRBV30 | CAWSYSQYTEAFF | TGTGCCTGGAGTTACAGCCAGTACACTGAAGCTTTCTTT
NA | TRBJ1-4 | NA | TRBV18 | CASSPSGATNEKLFF | TGTGCCAGCTCACCAAGCGGGGCCACGAATGAAAAACTGTTTTTT
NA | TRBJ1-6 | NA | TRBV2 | CASSDQGTSNSPLHF | TGTGCCAGCAGTGACCAGGGGACGTCGAATTCACCCCTCCACTTT
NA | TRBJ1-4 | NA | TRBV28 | CASRPSPENVATNEKLFF | TGTGCCAGCCGCCCTAGTCCGGAGAATGTAGCAACTAATGAAAAACTGTTTTTT
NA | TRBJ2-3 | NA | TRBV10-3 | CAISETFRTDTQYF | TGTGCCATCAGTGAGACATTTCGCACAGATACGCAGTATTTT
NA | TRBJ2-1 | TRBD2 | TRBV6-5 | CASSYKRGGNEQFF | TGTGCCAGCAGTTACAAGCGGGGGGGTAATGAGCAGTTCTTC
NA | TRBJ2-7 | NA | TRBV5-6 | CASSINYEQYF | TGTGCCAGCAGCATAAACTACGAGCAGTACTTC
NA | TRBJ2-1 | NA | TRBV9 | CASSGLRDEQFF | TGTGCCAGCAGCGGACTCAGGGATGAGCAGTTCTTC
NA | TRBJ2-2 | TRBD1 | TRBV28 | CASATTGEGFFGELFF | TGTGCCAGCGCCACCACAGGGGAAGGTTTTTTCGGGGAGCTGTTTTTT
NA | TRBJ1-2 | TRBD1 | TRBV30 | CAWAGTDNYGYTF | TGTGCCTGGGCCGGGACAGATAACTATGGCTACACCTTC
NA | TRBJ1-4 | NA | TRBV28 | CASSLGGDDEKLFF | TGTGCCAGCAGTTTAGGGGGGGACGATGAAAAACTGTTTTTT
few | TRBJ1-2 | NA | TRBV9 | CASSPLTYGDYGYTF | TGTGCCAGCAGCCCTTTAACATACGGGGATTATGGCTACACCTTC
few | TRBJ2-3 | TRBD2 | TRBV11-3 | CASSLDGGVSTDTQYF | TGTGCCAGCAGCTTAGATGGGGGGGTGTCGACAGATACGCAGTATTTT
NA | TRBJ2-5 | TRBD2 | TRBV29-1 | CSVAGGLAGVRETQYF | TGCAGCGTCGCTGGCGGACTAGCGGGAGTGAGGGAGACCCAGTACTTC
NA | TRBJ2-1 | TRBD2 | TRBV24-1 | CATSDRSSGSYNEQFF | TGTGCCACCAGTGATAGGTCTAGCGGGAGCTACAATGAGCAGTTCTTC
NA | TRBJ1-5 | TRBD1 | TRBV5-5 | CASSSVGGRQPQHF | TGTGCCAGCAGCTCGGTAGGGGGCAGGCAGCCCCAGCATTTT
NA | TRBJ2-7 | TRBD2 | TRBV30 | CAWSEASGRHEQYF | TGTGCCTGGAGTGAGGCTAGCGGGAGGCACGAGCAGTACTTC
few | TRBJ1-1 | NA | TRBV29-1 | CSVATQMNTEAFF | TGCAGCGTTGCCACACAGATGAACACTGAAGCTTTCTTT
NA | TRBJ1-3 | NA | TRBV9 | CASSPLRGGGIGNTIYF | TGTGCCAGCAGCCCCCTTAGGGGGGGCGGTATTGGAAACACCATATATTTT
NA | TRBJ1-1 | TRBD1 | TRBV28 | CASSIGQGNTEAFF | TGTGCCAGCAGTATAGGACAGGGGAACACTGAAGCTTTCTTT
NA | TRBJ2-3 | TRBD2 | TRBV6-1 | CASSGGLAGGRPDTQYF | TGTGCCAGCAGTGGAGGCCTAGCGGGGGGGAGGCCAGATACGCAGTATTTT
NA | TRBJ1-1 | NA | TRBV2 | CASSLSSGYTEAFF | TGTGCCAGCAGTTTGAGCAGCGGGTACACTGAAGCTTTCTTT
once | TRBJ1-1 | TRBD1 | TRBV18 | CASSHQETGATEAFF | TGTGCCAGCTCCCACCAGGAAACAGGGGCCACTGAAGCTTTCTTT
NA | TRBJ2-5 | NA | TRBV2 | CASSENRDQETQYF | TGTGCCAGCAGTGAAAACAGGGATCAAGAGACCCAGTACTTC
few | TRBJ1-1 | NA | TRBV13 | CASSFLPTVNTEAFF | TGTGCCAGCAGCTTTCTACCAACGGTGAACACTGAAGCTTTCTTT
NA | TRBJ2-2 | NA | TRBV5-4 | CASSFGQTYTGKLFF | TGTGCCAGCAGTTTCGGACAGACCTACACCGGGAAGCTGTTTTTT
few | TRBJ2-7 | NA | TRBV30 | CAWRGARRSEQYF | TGTGCCTGGAGGGGGGCGCGAAGGAGCGAGCAGTACTTC
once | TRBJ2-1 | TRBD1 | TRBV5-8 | CASSIGQGIPNEQFF | TGTGCCAGCAGCATAGGACAGGGCATACCCAATGAGCAGTTCTTC
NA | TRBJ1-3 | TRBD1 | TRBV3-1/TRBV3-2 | CASSPGSGTGENTIYF | TGTGCCAGCAGCCCAGGATCCGGGACAGGGGAGAACACCATATATTTT